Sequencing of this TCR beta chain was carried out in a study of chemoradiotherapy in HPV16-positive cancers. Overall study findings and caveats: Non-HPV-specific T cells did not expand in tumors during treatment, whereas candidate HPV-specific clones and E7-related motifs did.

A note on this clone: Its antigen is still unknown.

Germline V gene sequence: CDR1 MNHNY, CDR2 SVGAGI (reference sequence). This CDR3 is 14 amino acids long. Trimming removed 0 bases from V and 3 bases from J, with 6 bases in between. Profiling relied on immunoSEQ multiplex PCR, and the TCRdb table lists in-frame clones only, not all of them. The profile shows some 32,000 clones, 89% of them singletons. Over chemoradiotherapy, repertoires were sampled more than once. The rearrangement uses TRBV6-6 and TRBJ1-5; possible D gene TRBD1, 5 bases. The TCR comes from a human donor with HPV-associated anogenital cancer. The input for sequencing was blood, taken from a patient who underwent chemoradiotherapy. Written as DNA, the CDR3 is TGTGCCAGCAGTTACTCAGGGGACAATCAGCCCCAGCATTTT. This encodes CASSYSGDNQPQHF.